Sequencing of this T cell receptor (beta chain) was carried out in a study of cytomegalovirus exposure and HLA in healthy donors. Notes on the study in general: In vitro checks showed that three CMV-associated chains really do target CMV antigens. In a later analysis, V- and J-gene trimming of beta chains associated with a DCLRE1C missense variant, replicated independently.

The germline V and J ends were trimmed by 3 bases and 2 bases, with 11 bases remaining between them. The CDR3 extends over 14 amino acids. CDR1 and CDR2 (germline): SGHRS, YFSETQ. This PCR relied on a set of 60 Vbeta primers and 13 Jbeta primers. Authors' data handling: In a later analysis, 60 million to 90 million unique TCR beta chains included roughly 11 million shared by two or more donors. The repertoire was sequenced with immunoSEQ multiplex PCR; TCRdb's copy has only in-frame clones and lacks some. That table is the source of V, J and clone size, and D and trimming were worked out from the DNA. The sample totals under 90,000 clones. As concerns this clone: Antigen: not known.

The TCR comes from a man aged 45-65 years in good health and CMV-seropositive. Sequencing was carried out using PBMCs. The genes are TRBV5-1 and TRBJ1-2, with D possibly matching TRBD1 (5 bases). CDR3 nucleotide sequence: TGCGCCAGCAGCTACCGGGACTTAAACTATGGCTACACCTTC. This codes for CASSYRDLNYGYTF.